Detailed here is one TCR beta chain. This sample is drawn from a study of blood T cell repertoires in COVID-19. Study context: Italy, Spain and the United States were the sources of the convalescent and acute COVID-19 samples. The analysed material was cDNA or gDNA that came from T cells, B-cell-depleted T cells, or PBMCs.

As processed by the authors: Estimates of nucleated cell counts were drawn from the amplification of reference gene primers. Here immunoSEQ multiplex PCR was the method, and the copy in TCRdb shows in-frame clones only, minus some. For V, J and clone size, that table is used; D and trimming come from the DNA. The table records under 200,000 clones, under 90% of them present only once. Material for sequencing was PBMCs or T cells enriched from blood (not recorded which). This receptor was obtained from a woman in her sixties who had recovered from COVID-19.

The CDR3 loop reads CASSENGVREQYF. CDR3 in DNA: TGCGCCAGCAGTGAGAACGGGGTGAGGGAGCAGTACTTC. The chain carries TRBV10-1 and TRBJ2-7; possible D gene TRBD2, 5 bases. CDR1 is WNHNN and CDR2 is SYGVQD in the germline V gene (reference sequence). CDR3 length: 13 residues. V was shortened by 2 bases and J by 7 bases, with 12 bases between the two germline ends.